These T cell receptor beta chains were read from a single sample in a study of lung T cells in sarcoidosis with Löfgren's syndrome. TCRdb re-analysed the reads in MiXCR, keeping a single row per CDR3 protein. This table holds over 2,000 distinct CDR3 sequences, 15% to 20% found once. Sequenced input: CD4+ T cells from bronchoalveolar lavage. Receptors were obtained from a human donor with sarcoidosis (Löfgren's syndrome or another form), or a control subject (not recorded which). CDR3s include the opening cysteine and the closing phenylalanine or tryptophan. D genes are given only for firm matches. Clone sizes are given selectively: once, few, many, or a class where the clone is expanded.

CDR3 DNA,CDR3 protein,clone size,V gene,D gene,CDR3 length,J gene
TGCGCCAGCAGTGAACAGGGCGGCACTGAAGCTTTCTTT,CASSEQGGTEAFF,medium-sized,TRBV10-2,-,13,TRBJ1-1
TGTGCCAGCAGTGACGCTTTACGGACTAGGAGAGGAGGGCAGTTCTTC,CASSDALRTRRGGQFF,medium-sized,TRBV6-1,TRBD2,16,TRBJ2-1
TGCAGTGCTAGAGATAGCACACATCAGCCCCAGCATTTT,CSARDSTHQPQHF,medium-sized,TRBV20-1,-,13,TRBJ1-5
TGTGCCAGCAGTGAATCCCTAGCGCAACGATACAATGAGCAGTTCTTC,CASSESLAQRYNEQFF,medium-sized,TRBV6-1,-,16,TRBJ2-1
TGCGCCAGCAGCGATGGGACAGGGGTCAATCAGCCCCAGCATTTT,CASSDGTGVNQPQHF,medium-sized,TRBV5-1,TRBD1,15,TRBJ1-5
TGCAGCGTTGGATTAAGCGCGGCCACCTACGAGCAGTACTTC,CSVGLSAATYEQYF,medium-sized,TRBV29-1,-,14,TRBJ2-7
TGTGCCAGCAGCTTCCAGGGAAACTATGGCTACACCTTC,CASSFQGNYGYTF,medium-sized,TRBV7-9,-,13,TRBJ1-2
TGTGCCAGCAGCTTATGCACAGGGGTAGTCCTGGGAAACACCATATATTTT,CASSLCTGVVLGNTIYF,medium-sized,TRBV7-3,TRBD1,17,TRBJ1-3
TGTGCCAGCAGCACCCCGGACAGGGCGTCCTACGAGCAGTACTTC,CASSTPDRASYEQYF,few,TRBV7-2,TRBD1,15,TRBJ2-7
TGTGCCAGCAGCTTGGACGGCGCGAACACTGAAGCTTTCTTT,CASSLDGANTEAFF,medium-sized,TRBV5-4,-,14,TRBJ1-1
TGCGCCAGCAGCCAAGAGAGAAACCGCGCCGGAAACACCATATATTTT,CASSQERNRAGNTIYF,medium-sized,TRBV4-1,-,16,TRBJ1-3
TGTGCCAGCAGTGGTGTTAGGGTGGTCCCCAATGAGCAGTTCTTC,CASSGVRVVPNEQFF,medium-sized,TRBV2,-,15,TRBJ2-1
TGCAGTGCTCATTCCCCGGGACTAGCGGGACGAACCGGGGAGCTGTTTTTT,CSAHSPGLAGRTGELFF,medium-sized,TRBV20-1,TRBD2,17,TRBJ2-2
TGTACCAGCAGCATAAGGGGGACAGGCCTTGGTGGCTACACCTTC,CTSSIRGTGLGGYTF,many,TRBV5-8,TRBD1,15,TRBJ1-2
TGTGCCATCAGTGAGTCGCAGGACCTGAACACTGAAGCTTTCTTT,CAISESQDLNTEAFF,medium-sized,TRBV10-3,-,15,TRBJ1-1
TGTGCCAGCAGTTTAGGGGCTGAGCAGTTCTTC,CASSLGAEQFF,large,TRBV2,-,11,TRBJ2-1
TGTGCCACGGTAGCGGGAACCGGGGCGAATACGCAGTATTTT,CATVAGTGANTQYF,medium-sized,TRBV27,TRBD2,14,TRBJ2-3
TGTGCCAGCAGAGAGACAGGGGTCTATGGCTACACCTTC,CASRETGVYGYTF,medium-sized,TRBV28,TRBD1,13,TRBJ1-2
TGTGCCAGCAGACCGGGACTAGGTCCAGATACGCAGTATTTT,CASRPGLGPDTQYF,medium-sized,TRBV6-1,TRBD2,14,TRBJ2-3
TGCGCCAGCAGCTTCGGGACAGCCAACACCGGGGAGCTGTTTTTT,CASSFGTANTGELFF,many,TRBV5-1,TRBD1,15,TRBJ2-2
TGTGCCAGCACTCTTCATTACGGCAGCAATCAGCCCCAGCATTTT,CASTLHYGSNQPQHF,-,TRBV28,-,15,TRBJ1-5
TGTGCCAGCAGTCCCGGGGGATACGGCTACACCTTC,CASSPGGYGYTF,-,TRBV12-3/TRBV12-4,-,12,TRBJ1-2
TGTGCCAGCAGTTACCAGTCGAGCGTTAACACTGAAGCTTTCTTT,CASSYQSSVNTEAFF,medium-sized,TRBV6-6,-,15,TRBJ1-1
TGTGCCAAGGGGAGAGGGAGGCAAGAGACCCAGTACTTC,CAKGRGRQETQYF,medium-sized,TRBV2,-,13,TRBJ2-5
TGCGCCAGCAGTGCCGGGGCAGGGGGCAGCGAGCAGTACTTC,CASSAGAGGSEQYF,-,TRBV10-1,TRBD1,14,TRBJ2-7
TGTGCCAGCAGCTTTCGCCAGGGAGGTCAGCCCCAGCATTTT,CASSFRQGGQPQHF,medium-sized,TRBV5-8,-,14,TRBJ1-5
TGTGCCAGCAGCGTAGGGCGGTTCCAAGAGACCCAGTACTTC,CASSVGRFQETQYF,many,TRBV9,-,14,TRBJ2-5
TGTGCCACCAAGACAGGGCAAGAGACCCAGTACTTC,CATKTGQETQYF,medium-sized,TRBV19,TRBD1,12,TRBJ2-5
TGTGCCAGCAGCCTGCGGGGGAGCGAGCCGGATACGCAGTATTTT,CASSLRGSEPDTQYF,medium-sized,TRBV9,TRBD2,15,TRBJ2-3
TGTGCCAGCAGAACCACTAGCGGGAGGGCCTACGAGCAGTACTTC,CASRTTSGRAYEQYF,medium-sized,TRBV28,TRBD2,15,TRBJ2-7
TGTGCCAGCAGACTACAGGGGTCGCGAACTTACAAGCAGTACTTC,CASRLQGSRTYKQYF,-,TRBV28,TRBD1,15,TRBJ2-7
TGTGCCAGCAGTCCCCAGGGACTAGCGGGAGATAGTTCCTACAATGAGCAGTTCTTC,CASSPQGLAGDSSYNEQFF,many,TRBV6-2/TRBV6-3,TRBD2,19,TRBJ2-1
TGTGCCAGCAGCGCAACCGGACTAGCGGGAAGCGACGAGCAGTACTTC,CASSATGLAGSDEQYF,medium-sized,TRBV4-2,TRBD2,16,TRBJ2-7
TGTGCCGGCAGCGCGCATAGGGGTACTGAGCAGTTCTTC,CAGSAHRGTEQFF,-,TRBV7-2,-,13,TRBJ2-1
TGTGCCAGCAGCTTAACGCTCGGGTCCTACAATGAGCAGTTCTTC,CASSLTLGSYNEQFF,medium-sized,TRBV7-3,-,15,TRBJ2-1
TGTGCCACCGCGGACGGGGACAGTGGCTACACCTTC,CATADGDSGYTF,medium-sized,TRBV24-1,TRBD1,12,TRBJ1-2
TGTGCCAGCTCACCACCGGCCCAGGGGCGAGAGACCCAGTACTTC,CASSPPAQGRETQYF,medium-sized,TRBV18,-,15,TRBJ2-5
TGTGCCAGCAGTCGGGCACAGGGGGCTCTGGATGCGCAGTATTTT,CASSRAQGALDAQYF,-,TRBV28,TRBD1,15,TRBJ2-3
TGTGCCAGTAGGTCCGCGGATCAGCCCCAGCATTTT,CASRSADQPQHF,medium-sized,TRBV19,-,12,TRBJ1-5
TGTGCCAGCAGTGAGGAACGTGGGGAGACCCAGTACTTC,CASSEERGETQYF,many,TRBV2,-,13,TRBJ2-5
TGTGCCAGCAGTTACTCAGCCGGGGTTAGCGGGAGGAGAGATACGCAGTATTTT,CASSYSAGVSGRRDTQYF,medium-sized,TRBV6-6,TRBD2,18,TRBJ2-3
TGTACCAGTAGGGGGTTTGGTAGAGGTACGCAGTATTTT,CTSRGFGRGTQYF,-,TRBV19,-,13,TRBJ2-3
TGTGCCAGCAGTGGGACAGGGGGCGGTAGGACTGAAGCTTTCTTT,CASSGTGGGRTEAFF,large,TRBV2,TRBD1,15,TRBJ1-1
TGTGCCAGCTCACCCCGACAGGGCGAGACCCAGTACTTC,CASSPRQGETQYF,medium-sized,TRBV18,TRBD1,13,TRBJ2-5
TGTGCTAGCAGCTTAGACGACAGGACCTCCTACGAGCAGTACTTC,CASSLDDRTSYEQYF,many,TRBV7-7,-,15,TRBJ2-7